This TCR beta chain was profiled in a study of shared clonotypes between healthy human individuals (dated by TCRdb to the early 2020s). Regarding the complete study: The cohort comprised two women and a few men aged 18 to 49 years. For each donor, CD4 naive and CD4 memory were each run on three plates, CD8 naive on two plates, and CD8 memory on one plate. The study deeply sequenced blood TCR repertoires of five healthy adults to estimate repertoire size and the extent of clonotype sharing between individuals. To increase sequencing depth and limit assay-specific biases, TCR repertoire library preparation and sequencing were carried out by different laboratories using diverse techniques. Each donor's leukapheresis produced roughly between roughly 0.94 and 9.5 billion PBMCs.

Using the deep immunoSEQ assay, TCR CDR3 regions were amplified from genomic DNA by multiplex PCR. Extracted genomic DNA from each cell subset was distributed evenly across all wells of several immunoSEQ 96-well plates, and each plate was treated as a replicate. For sorted subsets, roughly 0.2 ug genomic DNA, equal to about 30,000 T cell genomes, was loaded into each replicate PCR. Purified libraries were measured with a Qubit 3.0 fluorometer, size-checked on a Bioanalyzer 2100, and measured again with the KAPA Library Quantification kit. Every immunoSEQ 96-well plate was sequenced on a separate single-read 150-cycle Illumina NextSeq 550 flow cell. As for the original processing: Because the immunoSEQ output included only junctional sequences and no quality scores, the filtering could not be the same as the filtering used for full-length reads. To assign V/J genes and CDR3, sequences were annotated against IMGT germline references using PyIR, a Python wrapper for IgBLAST v1.9. Any read was removed if the V/J assignment was weak (E-value above 1e-6), the CDR3 was missing, or the read contained stop codons, out-of-frame junctions, or ambiguous translated residues. V3J clonotypes were defined as sequences sharing the same inferred V gene, J gene, and CDR3 amino acid sequence. The percentage overlap between two repertoires was calculated by dividing the number of shared unique clonotypes by the size of the smaller repertoire. Three approaches were used to assess repertoire richness: RTK rarefaction, the Chao1 estimator, and Recon v2.1 estimates of unobserved clonotypes. Generation probabilities for all TCRbeta clonotypes obtained by the gDNA method from a handful of donors were computed using OLGA. TCRdb re-hosts the immuneACCESS table, in-frame sequences only. Its copies lack some clones; in the studies checked, an unresolved V gene accounts for under half of them, and the cause for the rest is not known. Clone size and the V and J calls come from that table; the DNA yielded D and trimming. The sample table contains some 2 million clones; only one count was recorded for 85% to 95% of them. 0.1% to 0.15% of the sample is held by the ten biggest clonotypes.

Summary of the overall study and its limitations: Incomplete sequencing was indicated by rarefaction of sorted-subset datasets, despite the large sequencing depth. The small number of donors limited the genetic and exposure-history diversity represented. About 4.5% of naive CD4, 3.5% of naive CD8, roughly 2.4% of memory CD4, and around 0.4% of memory CD8 clonotypes were shared across several donors. Estimated clonotype richness was generally larger for naive than for memory subsets. Pairwise subsampling indicated that sequencing depth was expected to affect the degree of clonotype sharing among donors. Compared with non-shared clonotypes, clonotypes shared by all four sorted-subset donors had higher generation probabilities. Sampling was limited to blood, and TCR repertoires in tissue likely differ from TCR repertoires in blood.

Healthy HIV-negative adults with no recently reported acute infections or vaccinations were included as donors. Every donor was a Caucasian adult residing in Nashville, Tennessee, USA. Magnetic negative selection was used to enrich CD4+ T cells, after which naive cells were positively selected on CD45RA and the negative fraction became the memory subset. Blood was obtained by leukapheresis, after which PBMCs were separated by Ficoll-Histopaque density gradient centrifugation and cryopreserved in liquid nitrogen vapor phase. Analytical flow cytometry was used to check the purity and quantity of every magnetically sorted T cell population. Genomic DNA was isolated from each sorted fraction and quantified by UV absorbance on a Nanodrop 2000c. The CDR3 runs 17 amino acids, cysteine and phenylalanine included. Only the CDR3 part of the read is kept: 51 bases, read in frame from the first base. V loses 1 base, J loses 4 bases, and the germline ends lie 20 bases apart. CDR1 SGDLS and CDR2 YYNGEE were looked up in the germline V gene.

Concerning this clone: It lacks a known antigen. No base quality information exists; no much larger clone differs at one position.

The TCR originated in a man between 18 and 29 years old in good health. Recombination linked TRBV9 to TRBJ1-2; TRBD1 is possibly the D segment (5 matching bases). Sequencing was carried out using naive CD4+ T cells sorted from blood. The cell subset or site label here, explained by the study, means: CD45RA+ positively selected. The bases read TGTGCCAGCAGCGTAAAGGTGGTAGGGGTGGGAAGCTATGGCTACACCTTC. Translated, it gives CASSVKVVGVGSYGYTF.